What follows describes a single T cell receptor (beta chain). This entry comes from a study of blood T cell repertoires in COVID-19. In the study overall: From T cells, B-cell-depleted T cells, or PBMCs came the material, which was cDNA or gDNA.

Trimming left V 5 bases short and J 5 bases short, with 6 bases between. The CDR3 is 11 residues long. The V gene's germline CDR1 is SEHNR and CDR2 FQNEAQ (reference sequence). Using immunoSEQ multiplex PCR, the repertoire was profiled, and TCRdb retains in-frame clones only, with some absent. The sample contains roughly 190,000 clones, roughly 79% of which appear only once. This receptor was obtained from a woman aged 40 to 49 with COVID-19, enrolled during active disease. The V call is TRBV7-9, the J call TRBJ2-5, with D hard to call. The sequenced sample was peripheral blood. The chain's CDR3 is CASSLSETQYF. The CDR3 DNA sequence: TGTGCCAGCAGCCTTTCGGAGACCCAGTACTTC.